The 6 T cell receptor beta chains given below trace back to one sample, sequenced in a study of blood T cells in healthy people across ages. Then a second PCR, running about 6 to 12 cycles, was carried out with a sample-barcoded 5' primer and a J-beta primer mix. Using its own MiXCR run on the 5' RACE reads, TCRdb lists one record per CDR3 protein. Found here are roughly 1.7 million distinct CDR3 sequences, roughly a third of them singletons; the top ten hold around 10%. Specimen: blood. Receptors originate from a woman in her thirties in good health.

The chain joins TRBV24-1 to TRBJ2-7; 12 nucleotides match TRBD1. Unmatched junction bases numbered 5, after V lost 4 bases and J lost 8 bases. Germline CDR1 and CDR2: KGHDR and SFDVKD. The CDR3 sequence is 14 residues long. CDR3 in DNA: TGTGCCACCAGTGACCAGGGACAGGGGGCAAAGCAGTACTTC. Protein sequence: CATSDQGQGAKQYF.

The chain uses TRBV6-7 and TRBJ2-2, with 8 bases identical to TRBD2. TRBV6-7 is an ORF, and what it does is uncertain. The J segment lost 0 bases and the V segment lost 6 bases, leaving 9 bases of the junction unmatched. The CDR3 length is 17 residues. The CDR3 nucleotides read TGTGCCAGCAGGCTACCTTGGACTAGCCCGAACACCGGGGAGCTGTTTTTT. This sequence encodes CASRLPWTSPNTGELFF.

In this sample, this clonotype turned up a few times. The gene calls are TRBV30 and TRBJ2-7; D gene unclear. The CDR3 is 13 residues long. Germline lookup yields CDR1 GTSNPN and CDR2 SVGIG (reference sequence). Trimming removed 0 bases from V and 5 bases from J, with 11 bases in between. The CDR3 reads CAWSVKADDEQYF. The CDR3 bases are TGTGCCTGGAGTGTAAAGGCAGATGACGAGCAGTACTTC.

This clonotype was detected only a few times. The genes are TRBV29-1 and TRBJ2-3; either TRBD1 or TRBD2 may supply D (5 bases each). The CDR3 extends over 13 amino acids. Trimming pared 6 bases from V and 2 bases from J, leaving 12 bases between. Germline assignment: CDR1 SQVTM and CDR2 ANQGSEA. CDR3 nucleotides: TGCAGCGTGGGGGAGCTAGACACAGATACGCAGTATTTT. Encoded protein: CSVGELDTDTQYF.

This CDR3 reads CATKTSRSSYNEQFF. CDR3 bases: TGTGCCACCAAAACAAGCAGGAGCTCCTACAATGAGCAGTTCTTC. The chain combines TRBV2 with TRBJ2-1, with no clear D. The germline V gene has CDR1 SNHLY and CDR2 FYNNEI. The V and J ends lost 10 bases and 0 bases respectively, with 16 bases between them. The CDR3 has 15 residues.

The chain employs TRBV10-3 and TRBJ1-1, with D unresolved. Trimming stripped 3 bases from V and 0 bases from J, with 8 bases between. In germline, CDR1 is ENHRY, CDR2 SYGVKD. This CDR3 region has 14 residues. The CDR3 is CAISDALLNTEAFF. The CDR3 DNA sequence: TGTGCCATCAGTGACGCTCTCTTGAACACTGAAGCTTTCTTT.